These 13 T cell receptor beta chains originate from one sample sequenced in a study of blood T cell repertoires in COVID-19. Produced via immunoSEQ multiplex PCR; TCRdb's table is partial and in-frame only. Of more than 25,000 clones in the sample, 65% to 90% were seen once. What was sequenced was peripheral blood. These receptors all stem from a man between 65 and 85 years old with active COVID-19.

V is TRBV14 and J is TRBJ2-5, with D perhaps matching TRBD2 (5 bases). This CDR3 comprises 13 residues. Trimming pared 0 bases from V and 14 bases from J, leaving 16 bases between. The germline V gene has CDR1 SGHDN and CDR2 FVKESK. The CDR3 DNA reads as TGTGCCAGCAGCCAAGATCGGGAAACTCAGATCTACTTC. This encodes CASSQDRETQIYF.

The chain uses TRBV15 and TRBJ2-3; 7 positions match TRBD2. From germline, CDR1 is LNHNV and CDR2 YYDKDF (reference sequence). The length of the CDR3 is 15 residues. Trimming removed 0 bases from V and 6 bases from J; junction bases left unmatched: 6. The CDR3, as DNA: TGTGCCACCAGCAGAGATGGAGAGGGAGGGGATACGCAGTATTTT. Its protein product is CATSRDGEGGDTQYF.

This clone was recorded once. The chain recombines TRBV27 with TRBJ2-1; TRBD1 is a possible D gene (6 bases). Trimming took off 0 bases at V and 9 bases at J, with 15 bases between the two ends. CDR1 MNHEY and CDR2 SMNVEV come from the germline V gene (reference sequence). The CDR3 extends over 15 amino acids. CDR3 sequence reads: CASSLSRGTGFEQFF. The CDR3 DNA reads as TGTGCCAGCAGTTTATCCCGGGGAACAGGGTTTGAGCAGTTCTTC.

J is TRBJ2-7 and V is TRBV12-5; 9 bases map to TRBD2. CDR1 is LGHNT, CDR2 FRNRAP, per germline. V shed 1 base, J shed 3 bases, and the junction held 4 bases outside the gene matches. The CDR3 has 15 amino acids. This CDR3 reads CASGLGLAGRYEQYF. CDR3 bases: TGTGCTAGTGGTTTGGGCCTAGCGGGACGCTACGAGCAGTACTTC. Filled out from reference TRBV12-5 and TRBJ2-7, the complete variable domain reads DARVTQTPRHKVTEMGQEVTMRCQPILGHNTVFWYRQTMMQGLELLAYFRNRAPLDDSGMPKDRFSAEMPDATLATLKIQPSEPRDSAVYFCASGLGLAGRYEQYFGPGTRLTVT.

This sequence joins TRBV15 and TRBJ2-7, with 8 positions matching TRBD1. CDR1 and CDR2 from the germline V gene are LNHNV and YYDKDF (reference sequence). The V gene end was trimmed by 3 bases and the J gene end by 4 bases; junction bases not matched to a gene: 5. The CDR3 extends over 14 amino acids. The CDR3 region has the DNA TGTGCCACCAGCAGCCGGGGGACAGGATACGAGCAGTACTTC. Encoded protein: CATSSRGTGYEQYF.

The J gene is TRBJ2-1, the V gene TRBV7-2; TRBD1 aligns across 7 bases. Germline V gene sequence: CDR1 SGHTA, CDR2 FQGNSA. The V segment lost 1 base and the J segment 5 bases; nucleotides outside the gene matches: 5. The CDR3 has 15 residues. The CDR3 DNA reads TGTGCCAGCAGCTTAGTGGTAGGGGGCCACAATGAGCAGTTCTTC. Translating it yields CASSLVVGGHNEQFF.

The chain employs TRBV6-5 and TRBJ2-7, with D perhaps TRBD1 (6 bases). The V end was cut by 2 bases, the J end by 0 bases, with 11 bases between. Germline CDR1 is MNHEY and CDR2 is SVGAGI. The CDR3 length is 15 residues. The CDR3 coding sequence is TGTGCCAGCAGTTACGACATAGGGGGCTCCTACGAGCAGTACTTC. Residues: CASSYDIGGSYEQYF.

The genes are TRBV4-1 and TRBJ2-7; possible D gene TRBD1, 5 bases. The ends were cut back, 4 bases at V and 3 bases at J, with 13 bases in the middle. The germline V gene encodes CDR1 MGHRA and CDR2 YSYEKL. The CDR3 has 14 residues. In nucleotides, the CDR3 is TGCGCCAGCAGCCGGGGCGCAGGTGACTACGAGCAGTACTTC. Amino acids: CASSRGAGDYEQYF.

The J gene is TRBJ1-2, the V gene TRBV28; D is undetermined. There are 11 residues in the CDR3. V dropped 8 bases and J dropped 2 bases, with 6 bases sitting between them. The germline V gene has CDR1 MDHEN and CDR2 SYDVKM. The CDR3 sequence is CASGPNYGYTF. The CDR3 DNA is TGTGCCAGCGGCCCCAACTATGGCTACACCTTC.

DNA of the CDR3: TGTGCCAGCAGTTACCCTGGACACGGGAACACTGAAGCTTTCTTT. Translating gives CASSYPGHGNTEAFF. The chain uses TRBV6-5 and TRBJ1-1; possibly TRBD1 for D (5 bases). Trimming took off 2 bases at V and 1 base at J, with 11 bases between the two ends. The CDR3 has 15 residues. Germline V lookup: CDR1 MNHEY, CDR2 SVGAGI.

The rearrangement uses TRBV24-1 and TRBJ2-2, with 14 nucleotides matching TRBD2. The junction had 4 bases not matched to a gene; V was cut back by 2 bases and J by 3 bases. This CDR3 spans 18 amino acids. Germline CDR1 KGHDR, CDR2 SFDVKD. CDR3 nucleotides: TGTGCCACCAGTGATTCCCGGACTAGCGGGGGGCACACCGGGGAGCTGTTTTTT. Its protein product is CATSDSRTSGGHTGELFF.

The CDR3: CASSPTGVETQYF. In nucleotides, the CDR3 is TGTGCCAGCAGCCCTACAGGAGTGGAGACCCAGTACTTC. The chain has TRBV7-3 and TRBJ2-5, with D possibly TRBD1 on 5 matching bases. CDR1 and CDR2 from the germline V gene are SGHTA and FQGTGA. The CDR3 has 13 residues. The V end was cut by 5 bases, the J end by 5 bases, with 12 bases between.

The chain is built from TRBV5-1 and TRBJ1-3; a possible D gene is TRBD1 (5 bases). The ends were cut back, 0 bases at V and 10 bases at J, with 14 bases in the middle. The CDR3 runs 14 residues. The V gene's germline CDR1 is SGHRS and CDR2 YFSETQ. The CDR3 sequence is CASSLEGQGRTIYF. The CDR3 DNA reads as TGCGCCAGCAGCTTGGAGGGCCAGGGAAGAACCATATATTTT.